This T cell receptor beta chain derives from a study of cytomegalovirus exposure and HLA in healthy donors listed by TCRdb under 2017. Concerning the study at large: According to a later analysis, one platform produced both the roughly 110 validation repertoires and the 670 or so repertoires of the first cohort. The study was designed to test whether signatures of past pathogen exposure could be identified by cataloging public T cell receptors. In addition to the first cohort of 666 subjects, a separate validation cohort of 120 different subjects was used. To predict cytomegalovirus infection status, the study brought together high-throughput TCR immunosequencing, statistical association of individual TCRs with disease status, and machine learning. Results the study describes overall, beyond this receptor: All 120 or so repertoires were used to score co-occurrence in the validation cohort in a later analysis, because that analysis had no HLA typing for the cohort. In a later analysis, TCRs clustered in the first cohort were found to also tend to co-occur in the 120 or so validation repertoires, with 94% of cluster scores above 0. The study gave a list of 150 to 200 TCR beta chains associated with cytomegalovirus. The authors suggested that the approach could potentially be generalized to other disease states and immunological phenotypes. In vitro tests confirmed that a few of the cytomegalovirus-associated TCR beta chains recognize cytomegalovirus antigens. Cytomegalovirus status was reported to be diagnosed by the classifier with high specificity and sensitivity in both the original and validation cohorts. Most TCR sequences were seen in very few donors, while some public TCRs were found in many individuals.

Separate from the approximately 670-subject first cohort, the validation cohort of over 90 subjects was the group to which the donors belonged. As concerns this clone: Its antigen is not yet known. There are no base qualities to consult, and no much larger clone falls within one base.

To prepare the library, the immunoSEQ multiplex PCR assay was applied. The authors' analysis ran thus. To diagnose cytomegalovirus status from the catalog of TCR beta chain sequences, a statistical classification framework was built. TCRdb limited this immuneACCESS table to in-frame rearrangements with V and J called. A share of clones is missing; checked studies link under half to unresolved V genes, and the rest is unexplained. D and trimming come from the DNA, and the V and J calls and clone size come from that table. This sample gives roughly 300,000 clones in total; 80% to 90% of them show up just once. The top ten clonotypes cover around 0.84% of the sample. Here V drops 7 bases and J drops 1 base, and the junction holds 4 bases not matched to any gene. CDR1 and CDR2 were assigned from the germline V gene as ENHRY and SYGVKD. From the cysteine up to the phenylalanine, the CDR3 has a length of 13 residues. The entry retains the CDR3 DNA only, 39 bases that are in frame from base 1.

This TCR derives from a woman between 18 and 29 years old in good health and CMV-seronegative. Sequencing was done on a sample of PBMCs. The rearranged chain carries TRBV10-3 and TRBJ2-7; TRBD2 aligns with 7 central bases. The DNA reads as follows: TGTGCCATCACTCCGGGACTATCCTACGAGCAGTACTTC. Translation gives CAITPGLSYEQYF.